Described below is a single T cell receptor beta chain sequence and its context. Enrolled through a virtual design, the participants were between roughly 18 and 89 years of age and came from around 25 US areas. Cohort placement rested on clinical history that participants reported themselves. The recovered donors of Cohort 3 showed two negative PCRs, clearance, or symptom resolution. This sample is part of a study of blood T cell repertoires in COVID-19. In the original workflow: Amplified reference gene primers provided the basis for estimating nucleated cell counts. TCRdb keeps only in-frame clones here, not all; method: immunoSEQ multiplex PCR. V, J and clone size derive from that table, while D and trimming were established from the DNA sequence. The sample lists 360,000 or so clones, under 85% occurring once. Deletions cut 5 bases from V and 0 bases from J, with 23 bases between. The CDR3 sequence is 19 residues long. The V gene's germline CDR1 is SEHNR and CDR2 FQNEAQ (reference sequence).

This sequence originates from a woman between 45 and 60 years old who had recovered from COVID-19. V and J are TRBV7-9 and TRBJ2-1, with D maybe TRBD2 (6 bases). Specimen: PBMCs or T cells enriched from blood (not recorded which). The CDR3, as DNA: TGTGCCAGCAGCAACTCCTTTTACCGGGAGACGAGCTCCTACAATGAGCAGTTCTTC. Translation gives CASSNSFYRETSSYNEQFF.